This T cell receptor (beta chain) was profiled in a study of blood T cells in healthy people across ages. A second roughly 6 to 12 cycle PCR used barcoded and J-beta primers. TCRdb re-called the 5' RACE reads with MiXCR, one entry per CDR3 protein. The top ten hold about 16% of the sample, which has about 700,000 distinct CDR3 sequences, about 32% seen once. In this sample, this clonotype turned up many times. What was sequenced was blood. This TCR derives from a woman older than 75 in good health.

The CDR3 nucleotides read TGTGCCAGCAGTGAACAGGGGCGGATTCCCGTCCCGCAGTATTTT. It yields the protein CASSEQGRIPVPQYF. The rearrangement joins TRBV2 to TRBJ2-3, with TRBD1 as a possible D gene (6 bases). Germline-derived CDR1 and CDR2 are SNHLY and FYNNEI. The CDR3 extends over 15 amino acids. The V and J ends lost 2 bases and 10 bases respectively, with 19 bases between them.